The sequence of this T cell receptor beta chain was determined in a study of identical twins. Findings and limits, study-wide: The study based its conclusions on cross-sectional statistical analysis and did not follow the same donors. Within twin pairs, the out-of-frame alpha sequences they shared showed excess low generation probability. Cord blood beta clonotypes present at high abundance carried fewer insertions; no such pattern appeared in memory repertoires.

V lost 1 base to trimming and J lost 3 bases, with 16 bases between them. CDR1 is DFQATT, CDR2 SNEGSKA, per germline (reference sequence). This CDR3 comprises 16 residues. Each CDR3 protein gets one entry after TCRdb re-called the 5' RACE reads with MiXCR. Among some 560,000 distinct CDR3 sequences listed, more than 9% were seen once. This clonotype was seen at least ten times. The antigen remains unidentified. These same records also appear under a second study, on yellow fever vaccine responses in identical twins. Per that paper: Reportedly, the T cell response mounted by twins to vaccine seemed partly convergent, partly personalized.

The TCR sequence derives from a woman aged 18-30 years in good health. This rearrangement joins TRBV20-1 to TRBJ2-1, with D possibly being TRBD2 (5 bases). Sample: PBMCs. CDR3 in amino acids: CSARVFGSGNYNEQFF. Here the CDR3 DNA reads TGCAGTGCTAGAGTGTTTGGGAGCGGAAACTACAATGAGCAGTTCTTC.